This is a list of T cell receptor beta chains from one sample in a study of response to subunit inactivated influenza vaccine. TCRdb reprocessed the RT-PCR reads with MiXCR, giving one entry per CDR3 protein. Of about 700,000 distinct CDR3 sequences in the sample, 15% to 18% were seen once. This material consisted of PBMCs from blood, taken 12 days after vaccination. The origin of the receptors is a man aged 45-65 years who received an inactivated influenza vaccine. CDR3s leave out the opening cysteine and the closing phenylalanine or tryptophan. The D gene is left open where the match is weak. Size is stated for part of the rows, as once, few or many counts, or as a class when the clone is expanded.

D gene,J gene,V gene,clone size,CDR3 protein
-,TRBJ2-1,TRBV28,-,ASTLGQGYNEQF
-,TRBJ2-2,TRBV12-3/TRBV12-4,-,AGSTRDLRTGELF
-,TRBJ2-5,TRBV7-9,once,ASALGGETQY
-,TRBJ2-3,TRBV5-1,-,ASSLGRPSTDTQY
-,TRBJ2-3,TRBV20-1,-,SAPPDRNTQY
TRBD1,TRBJ2-5,TRBV5-6,-,ASSSQQGIQETQY
-,TRBJ1-1,TRBV15,few,ATSRASGALTEAF
-,TRBJ1-1,TRBV29-1,few,SVDQLLNTEAF
-,TRBJ1-2,TRBV20-1,few,SASPGINYGYT
-,TRBJ2-2,TRBV28,few,ASSPLLEGVTGELF
-,TRBJ2-5,TRBV24-1,-,ATSDFSGQETQY
TRBD2,TRBJ2-3,TRBV12-3/TRBV12-4,few,ASSRARRGGLPDTQY
TRBD2,TRBJ2-3,TRBV7-2,-,ASSARTSGITQY
-,TRBJ2-6,TRBV20-1,few,SARGSGGYPGANVLT
-,TRBJ1-4,TRBV18,-,ASSPSAGWIEKLF
TRBD1,TRBJ1-2,TRBV5-1,-,ASSPNSGTVLSSPEGYT
TRBD1,TRBJ2-3,TRBV5-1,-,ASSNQGAGDTQY
TRBD1,TRBJ2-2,TRBV2,few,ASIKGTGGQTGELF
-,TRBJ2-7,TRBV28,-,ASSPNPPPVSYEQY
-,TRBJ2-5,TRBV10-2,many,ASRRQGGLLKETQY
TRBD1,TRBJ1-5,TRBV7-7,few,ASSLGQEDSNQPQH
-,TRBJ2-5,TRBV5-1,many,ASSLGEQTQY
-,TRBJ2-7,TRBV29-1,-,SVGEPYSYEQY
-,TRBJ2-5,TRBV6-1,few,ASSPGPYQETQY
-,TRBJ2-7,TRBV10-2,-,ASSDGQSSYEQY
-,TRBJ2-2,TRBV20-1,many,SARGIDPNTGELF
-,TRBJ2-1,TRBV6-5,-,ASSYSLTPPYNEQF
-,TRBJ2-2,TRBV7-8,many,ASSSRRIPNTGELF
-,TRBJ1-2,TRBV18,-,ASSPSSPLSYT
-,TRBJ2-7,TRBV6-5,-,ASSYLGRPYEQY
TRBD1,TRBJ2-7,TRBV6-1,many,ASSTSGTGGSEQY
-,TRBJ1-1,TRBV25-1,-,ASSLPGANTEAF
-,TRBJ2-5,TRBV12-3/TRBV12-4,many,ASSFPGRETQY
-,TRBJ1-5,TRBV7-2,-,ASSFPGHSQPQH
-,TRBJ2-1,TRBV7-9,-,ASSPPVDEQF
-,TRBJ1-2,TRBV30,-,AWSPGHRYGYT
TRBD1,TRBJ2-1,TRBV7-6,many,ASSPGTGGRDEQF
-,TRBJ1-2,TRBV2,few,ASSEGVQGYT
TRBD2,TRBJ2-1,TRBV12-3/TRBV12-4,few,ASSPLPGLAGNNEQF
-,TRBJ1-1,TRBV11-2,few,ASSRRFQAENTEAF
-,TRBJ2-6,TRBV5-1,-,ASSLHSTGAGIGANVLT
-,TRBJ2-3,TRBV4-2,few,ASSLRSGEGTDTQY
-,TRBJ2-2,TRBV11-3,few,ASSLGGQPVGELF
-,TRBJ1-1,TRBV12-3/TRBV12-4,many,ASSLGGGTEAF